The TCR beta chain described here comes from a study of cytomegalovirus exposure and HLA in healthy donors. Overall study results and limits: For most TCR sequences rarity was the rule, although some public TCRs occurred in many donors. There were a few CMV-associated chains whose specificity for CMV antigens was confirmed in vitro.

As for this clone: Its antigen is unknown.

The study ran its PCR with 60 Vbeta and 13 Jbeta primers. Only in-frame clones appear in the TCRdb table, and some are missing; sequencing was by immunoSEQ multiplex PCR. The sample includes 200,000 to 250,000 clones, 82% seen only once; the top ten take less than 3%. This CDR3 is 15 amino acids long. Losses at the gene ends were 3 bases for V and 4 bases for J; bases not matched to a gene: 10. Germline assignment: CDR1 SGDLS and CDR2 YYNGEE. The origin of this receptor is a woman aged 40 to 50 in good health and CMV-seronegative. Source material: PBMCs. This rearrangement joins TRBV9 to TRBJ2-7, with 7 bases fitting TRBD2. The CDR3 DNA reads as TGTGCCAGCAGCGCCGTGGGGGGGACCGCTTACGAGCAGTACTTC. It codes for CASSAVGGTAYEQYF.